The 26 T cell receptor beta chains presented below share a single source sample, sequenced in a study of cytomegalovirus exposure and HLA in healthy donors. Assay used: immunoSEQ multiplex PCR; TCRdb lists only in-frame clones, some missing. The sample carries more than 95,000 clones, about 83% recorded once. The sequencing input was PBMCs. Receptor source: a man between 18 and 35 years old in good health and CMV-seronegative.

This clone was seen only once. The chain has TRBV5-1 and TRBJ1-5, with 9 bases identical to TRBD1. The length of the CDR3 is 16 residues. The germline V gene has CDR1 SGHRS and CDR2 YFSETQ. The V and J ends lost 1 base and 4 bases, in that order; junction bases with no gene match: 6. The CDR3 nucleotides read TGCGCCAGCAGCTTGTCCCCGACAGGGGGAAATCAGCCCCAGCATTTT. It is translated as CASSLSPTGGNQPQHF.

V gene TRBV27 combines with J gene TRBJ1-4; 9 bases map to TRBD1. V was pared by 5 bases and J by 7 bases, with 11 bases of the junction left unmatched. The CDR3 covers 16 residues. Germline CDR1 reads MNHEY; CDR2 reads SMNVEV (reference sequence). CDR3 nucleotide sequence: TGTGCCAGCAGTGGTGTACAGGGGGCGCAAGGTGAAAAACTGTTTTTT. It translates to CASSGVQGAQGEKLFF.

The V gene is TRBV7-2, the J gene TRBJ1-2, with D tentatively TRBD1 (6 bases). The V and J ends lost 4 bases and 3 bases respectively, with 21 bases between them. Germline loops: CDR1 SGHTA, CDR2 FQGNSA. This CDR3 spans 17 amino acids. The CDR3 sequence is CASSYGGLGAEYYGYTF. CDR3 nucleotide sequence: TGTGCCAGCAGCTACGGCGGCTTGGGGGCAGAGTACTATGGCTACACCTTC.

The chain has TRBV15 and TRBJ1-2, with D unresolved. The CDR3 covers 14 residues. CDR1 and CDR2 (germline): LNHNV, YYDKDF (reference sequence). The V gene lost 8 bases and the J gene lost 7 bases, with 20 bases spanning the gap. The CDR3 DNA reads as TGTGCCACCTGCGGGAATATTGGGTGGGGTGGCTACACCTTC. Residues: CATCGNIGWGGYTF.

The V and J genes are TRBV5-1 and TRBJ2-3, with 8 bases that match TRBD2. CDR1 is SGHRS and CDR2 is YFSETQ in the germline V gene. J lost 4 bases, V lost 4 bases, and 8 bases had no gene match. CDR3 length: 15 residues. The CDR3 DNA sequence: TGCGCCAGCAGCGCGGGACTAGTTATGGCAGATACGCAGTATTTT. Its protein product is CASSAGLVMADTQYF.

The chain has TRBV6-1 and TRBJ2-7, with 9 nucleotides matching TRBD1. Germline V gene data show CDR1 as MNHNS and CDR2 as SASEGT. The CDR3 runs to 15 residues. V gave up 6 bases and J gave up 5 bases; unmatched junction bases: 11. CDR3 bases: TGTGCCAGCAGCCCGATCCGGGACAGGGTCGACGAGCAGTACTTC. This gives the protein CASSPIRDRVDEQYF.

The V gene is TRBV7-8, the J gene TRBJ2-3; tentative D call: TRBD1 (5 bases). V lost 6 bases and J 5 bases, leaving 21 bases between the germline ends. CDR1 is SGHVS, CDR2 FQNEAQ, per germline. The CDR3 is 16 amino acids. As DNA, the CDR3 is TGTGCCAGCAGTCACAGGCGGCCCTCCATACGAGATACGCAGTATTTT. The encoded protein is CASSHRRPSIRDTQYF.

The chain has TRBV18 and TRBJ2-5; TRBD1 might be the D (6 bases). The ends were cut back, 8 bases at V and 1 base at J, with 11 bases in the middle. CDR3 length: 13 amino acids. The germline CDR1 and CDR2 sequences are KGHSH and LQKENI. The CDR3 reads CASGGSLQETQYF. The CDR3, as DNA: TGTGCCAGCGGGGGCAGCCTCCAAGAGACCCAGTACTTC.

This clone has a single count. The chain carries TRBV9 and TRBJ2-2; TRBD2 matches at 10 bases. V lost 4 bases and J lost 5; bases outside the gene matches: 8. The CDR3 spans 16 residues. The germline CDR1 and CDR2 sequences are SGDLS and YYNGEE. The CDR3 DNA reads as TGTGCCAGCAGCCCGCGACTAGCGGGCCAAACCGGGGAGCTGTTTTTT. Its translation: CASSPRLAGQTGELFF.

The chain couples TRBV6-1 to TRBJ1-2; 8 positions agree with TRBD1. J was trimmed by 6 bases and V by 1 base; bases with no gene match: 7. The CDR3 runs 15 residues. CDR1 MNHNS and CDR2 SASEGT come from the germline V gene. This chain's CDR3 is CASSEVSGGSDGYTF. The CDR3 DNA reads as TGTGCCAGCAGTGAAGTGTCAGGGGGCTCAGATGGCTACACCTTC.

The J gene is TRBJ2-7, the V gene TRBV10-3; maybe TRBD2 (6 bases). The germline V gene has CDR1 ENHRY and CDR2 SYGVKD. The ends were cut back, 0 bases at V and 0 bases at J, with 12 bases in the middle. The length of the CDR3 is 16 residues. Here the CDR3 reads CAISESIVAASYEQYF. Written as DNA, the CDR3 is TGTGCCATCAGTGAGTCGATAGTAGCGGCCTCCTACGAGCAGTACTTC.

V gene TRBV6-1 combines with J gene TRBJ2-5, with TRBD1 identical over 8 bases. Germline-derived CDR1 and CDR2 are MNHNS and SASEGT. V shed 1 base, J shed 1 base, and the junction held 2 bases outside the gene matches. The CDR3 extends over 15 amino acids. This chain's CDR3 is CASSEVTGGQETQYF. The CDR3 bases are TGTGCCAGCAGTGAAGTTACAGGGGGCCAAGAGACCCAGTACTTC.

The rearrangement joins TRBV5-1 to TRBJ2-7, with 10 bases identical to TRBD1. V was pared by 0 bases and J by 3 bases, with 3 bases of the junction left unmatched. The CDR3 covers 15 residues. Germline V gene data show CDR1 as SGHRS and CDR2 as YFSETQ. The CDR3 is CASSLEWTGGYEQYF. CDR3 bases: TGCGCCAGCAGCTTGGAGTGGACAGGGGGCTACGAGCAGTACTTC.

V and J are TRBV29-1 and TRBJ2-4; D might be TRBD2 (5 bases). The V and J ends lost 6 bases and 0 bases respectively, with 12 bases between them. The CDR3 extends over 14 amino acids. Germline lookup yields CDR1 SQVTM and CDR2 ANQGSEA. The CDR3 protein is CSVAGVLAKNIQYF. For the CDR3, the DNA is TGCAGCGTCGCGGGCGTCCTAGCCAAAAACATTCAGTACTTC.

This clone is deemed medium-sized. The rearrangement uses TRBV2 and TRBJ2-7; 8 bases fit TRBD1. The CDR3 extends over 14 amino acids. The germline CDR1 and CDR2 sequences are SNHLY and FYNNEI. With 6 bases clipped from V and 5 bases from J, the junction kept 9 bases outside the gene matches. The CDR3: CASRGTGTGDEQYF. The CDR3 bases are TGTGCCAGCAGGGGTACCGGGACAGGCGACGAGCAGTACTTC.

This chain joins TRBV18 and TRBJ2-7; a possible D gene is TRBD2 (6 bases). CDR3 length equals 16 residues. V was clipped by 3 bases and J by 3 bases, with 18 bases between them. CDR1 KGHSH and CDR2 LQKENI come from the germline V gene. This CDR3 is CASSPQPGRRVYEQYF. The CDR3 DNA sequence: TGTGCCAGCTCACCGCAACCGGGACGGAGGGTCTACGAGCAGTACTTC.

The CDR3 DNA reads TGTGCCTGGAGCCCGGGACAGGGGGGCAATCAGCCCCAGCATTTT. Protein: CAWSPGQGGNQPQHF. The chain employs TRBV30 and TRBJ1-5; TRBD1 aligns across 11 bases. The length of the CDR3 is 15 residues. With V trimmed by 3 bases and J by 2 bases, 3 bases remained unmatched. CDR1 GTSNPN and CDR2 SVGIG come from the germline V gene (reference sequence).

The chain employs TRBV6-1 and TRBJ2-5; 7 bases agree with TRBD1. V shed 5 bases, J shed 9 bases, and the junction held 12 bases outside the gene matches. The germline gives CDR1 MNHNS, CDR2 SASEGT. The CDR3 extends over 14 amino acids. The CDR3 loop reads CASSLDREAVPQYF. CDR3 in DNA: TGTGCCAGCAGTCTTGACAGGGAAGCGGTTCCCCAGTACTTC.

The chain employs TRBV20-1 and TRBJ2-3; the match to TRBD1 covers 7 bases. The CDR3 covers 11 residues. After removal of 6 bases from V and 6 bases from J, the junction contained 3 bases not matched to a gene. The germline CDR1 and CDR2 sequences are DFQATT and SNEGSKA (reference sequence). The CDR3 protein is CSARTGDTQYF. Here the CDR3 DNA reads TGCAGTGCGCGGACAGGTGATACGCAGTATTTT.

The rearrangement links TRBV5-1 to TRBJ1-1, with 9 bases that match TRBD1. The CDR3 is made up of 13 amino acids. Germline V CDR1 and CDR2: SGHRS, YFSETQ. Trimming cost V 2 bases and J 7 bases; bases outside gene matches: 3. CDR3 DNA sequence: TGCGCCAGCAGCTTAGACAGGGGGATTGAAGCTTTCTTT. Protein sequence: CASSLDRGIEAFF.

The chain links TRBV6-1 to TRBJ2-2; D not resolved. V was pared by 5 bases and J by 8 bases, with 15 bases between. The CDR3 has 14 amino acids. Germline V gene lookup returns CDR1 MNHNS and CDR2 SASEGT. CDR3 loop: CASSRYGSPGELFF. The CDR3 DNA reads as TGTGCCAGCAGTAGATACGGTTCCCCTGGGGAGCTGTTTTTT.

The chain has TRBV19 and TRBJ1-5; D perhaps matches TRBD1 (6 bases). With 7 bases removed from V and 4 bases from J, the gap between germline ends came to 20 bases. Germline CDR1 and CDR2: LNHDA and SQIVND (reference sequence). This CDR3 region has 16 residues. The CDR3 nucleotides are TGTGCCAGTACCCAACGACAGGAGGTCGTGAATCAGCCCCAGCATTTT. Amino acid sequence: CASTQRQEVVNQPQHF.

The sample holds one count of this clone. The chain employs TRBV11-2 and TRBJ1-3; D not certain. CDR3 length: 14 residues. The germline V and J ends were trimmed by 5 bases and 0 bases, with 8 bases remaining between them. The germline gives CDR1 SGHAT, CDR2 FQNNGV. CDR3 loop: CASSPLDSGNTIYF. The CDR3 DNA sequence: TGTGCCAGCAGCCCGTTAGACTCTGGAAACACCATATATTTT. Looking up the rest from reference TRBV11-2 and TRBJ1-3 gives the full variable domain: EAGVAQSPRYKIIEKRQSVAFWCNPISGHATLYWYQQILGQGPKLLIQFQNNGVVDDSQLPKDRFSAERLKGVDSTLKIQPAKLEDSAVYLCASSPLDSGNTIYFGEGSWLTVV.

The rearrangement uses TRBV29-1 and TRBJ2-1; unclear D gene. Germline-derived CDR1 and CDR2 are SQVTM and ANQGSEA. The V end lost 1 base, the J end lost 1 base, and 8 bases lay between the germline ends. This CDR3 contains 14 residues. The CDR3 protein is CSVEAPGSYNEQFF. The CDR3 bases are TGCAGCGTTGAAGCCCCCGGTTCCTACAATGAGCAGTTCTTC.

This chain connects TRBV7-2 to TRBJ1-5; 8 bases map to TRBD1. V dropped 5 bases and J dropped 7; count of bases not matched to a gene: 7. Germline values: CDR1 SGHTA, CDR2 FQGNSA. The CDR3 is made up of 14 amino acids. The DNA of the CDR3 is TGTGCCAGCAGCCCCAGACAGGGGAGGCAGCCCCAGCATTTT. Translated: CASSPRQGRQPQHF.

The chain links TRBV14 to TRBJ1-2; D perhaps matches TRBD1 (6 bases). The CDR3 is made up of 14 amino acids. V was shortened by 4 bases and J by 6 bases, with 15 bases between the two germline ends. CDR1 SGHDN and CDR2 FVKESK come from the germline V gene. The CDR3 is CASSPYRTANGYTF. CDR3 in DNA: TGTGCCAGCAGCCCCTACCGGACAGCTAATGGCTACACCTTC.